This entry is about one T cell receptor beta chain. The assay was immunoSEQ multiplex PCR, and TCRdb's table has in-frame clones only and misses some. The sample gives approximately 140,000 clones, about 92% of which show up once; more than 3% is in the top ten. This entry comes from a study of T cell responses to AZD1222 COVID-19 vaccine. V shed 4 bases and J 7 bases; nucleotides not matched to a gene: 5. This CDR3 has 13 residues. Germline CDR1 and CDR2: SGHRS and YFSETQ. Sequencing was performed on peripheral blood, taken 28 days after the second AZD1222 dose. The receptor comes from an adult who received the AZD1222 COVID-19 vaccine. The chain recombines TRBV5-1 with TRBJ1-1, with 9 bases that match TRBD1. The CDR3 is CASSPGTGYEAFF. The CDR3 coding sequence is TGCGCCAGCAGCCCTGGGACAGGGTATGAAGCTTTCTTT.